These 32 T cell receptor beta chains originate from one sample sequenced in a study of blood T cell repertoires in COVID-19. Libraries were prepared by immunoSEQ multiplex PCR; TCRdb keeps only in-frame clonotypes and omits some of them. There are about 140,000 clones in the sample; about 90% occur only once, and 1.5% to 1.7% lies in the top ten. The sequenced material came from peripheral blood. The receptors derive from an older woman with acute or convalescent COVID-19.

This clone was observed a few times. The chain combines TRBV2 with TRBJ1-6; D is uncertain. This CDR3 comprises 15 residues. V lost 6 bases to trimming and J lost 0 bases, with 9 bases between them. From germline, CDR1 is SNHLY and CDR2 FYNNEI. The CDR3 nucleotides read TGTGCCAGCAGGACTGCAGTCTCCTATAATTCACCCCTCCACTTT. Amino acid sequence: CASRTAVSYNSPLHF.

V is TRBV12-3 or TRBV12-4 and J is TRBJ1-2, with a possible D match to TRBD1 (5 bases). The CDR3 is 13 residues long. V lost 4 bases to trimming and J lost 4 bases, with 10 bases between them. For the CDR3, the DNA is TGTGCCAGCAGTTACGGGGGGTCCTATGGCTACACCTTC. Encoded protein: CASSYGGSYGYTF.

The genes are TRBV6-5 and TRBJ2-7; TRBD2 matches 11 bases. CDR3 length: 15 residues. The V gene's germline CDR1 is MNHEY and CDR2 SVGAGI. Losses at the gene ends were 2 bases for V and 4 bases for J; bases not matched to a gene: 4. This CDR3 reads CASSYGSSGGYEQYF. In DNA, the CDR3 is TGTGCCAGCAGTTACGGGTCTAGCGGGGGGTACGAGCAGTACTTC.

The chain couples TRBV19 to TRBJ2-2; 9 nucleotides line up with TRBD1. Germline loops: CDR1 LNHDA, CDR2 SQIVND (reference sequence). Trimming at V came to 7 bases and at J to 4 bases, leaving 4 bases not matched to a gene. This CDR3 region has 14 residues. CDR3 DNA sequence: TGTGCCAGTACTTGGGACAGGGTCACCGGGGAGCTGTTTTTT. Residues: CASTWDRVTGELFF. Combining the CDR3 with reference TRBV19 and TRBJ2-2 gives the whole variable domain DGGITQSPKYLFRKEGQNVTLSCEQNLNHDAMYWYRQDPGQGLRLIYYSQIVNDFQKGDIAEGYSVSREKKESFPLTVTSAQKNPTAFYLCASTWDRVTGELFFGEGSRLTVL.

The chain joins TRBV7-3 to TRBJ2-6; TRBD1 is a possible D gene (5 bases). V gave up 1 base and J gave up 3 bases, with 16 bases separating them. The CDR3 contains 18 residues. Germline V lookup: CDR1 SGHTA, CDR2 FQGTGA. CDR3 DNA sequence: TGTGCCAGCAGCTTAAGGGCAGGATTAGGGGTTGGGGCCAACGTCCTGACTTTC. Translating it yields CASSLRAGLGVGANVLTF.

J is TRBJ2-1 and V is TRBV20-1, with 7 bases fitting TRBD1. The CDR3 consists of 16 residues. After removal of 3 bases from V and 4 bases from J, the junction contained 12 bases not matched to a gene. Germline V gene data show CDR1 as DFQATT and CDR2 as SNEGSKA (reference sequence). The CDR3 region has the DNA TGCAGTGCTAGTGGGTCTCCCGGGACAGTGTACAATGAGCAGTTCTTC. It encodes CSASGSPGTVYNEQFF.

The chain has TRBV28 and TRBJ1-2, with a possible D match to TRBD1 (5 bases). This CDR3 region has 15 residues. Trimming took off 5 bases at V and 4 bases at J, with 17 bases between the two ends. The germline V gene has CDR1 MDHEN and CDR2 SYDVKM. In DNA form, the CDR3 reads TGTGCCAGCAGTCTCCCTACCCAGGGCGGCTATGGCTACACCTTC. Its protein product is CASSLPTQGGYGYTF.

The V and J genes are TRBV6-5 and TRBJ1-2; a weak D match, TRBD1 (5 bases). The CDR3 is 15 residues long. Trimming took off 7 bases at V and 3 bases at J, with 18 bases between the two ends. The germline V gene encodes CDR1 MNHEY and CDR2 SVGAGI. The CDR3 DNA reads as TGTGCCAGCATTTGGCCCACTGGGGCCGACTATGGCTACACCTTC. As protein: CASIWPTGADYGYTF.

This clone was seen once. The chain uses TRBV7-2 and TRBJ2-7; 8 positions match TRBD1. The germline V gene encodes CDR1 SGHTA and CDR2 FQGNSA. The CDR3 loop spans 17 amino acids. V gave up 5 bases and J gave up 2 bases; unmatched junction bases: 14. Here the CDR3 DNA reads TGTGCCAGCAGCCTCTCCGTGGACAGGGAGATCGCCTACGAGCAGTACTTC. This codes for CASSLSVDREIAYEQYF.

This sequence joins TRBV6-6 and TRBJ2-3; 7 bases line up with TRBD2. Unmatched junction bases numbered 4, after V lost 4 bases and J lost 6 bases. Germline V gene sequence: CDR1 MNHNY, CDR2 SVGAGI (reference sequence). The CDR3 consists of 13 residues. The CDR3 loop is CASSWDYKDTQYF. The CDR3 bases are TGTGCCAGCAGTTGGGACTACAAGGATACGCAGTATTTT.

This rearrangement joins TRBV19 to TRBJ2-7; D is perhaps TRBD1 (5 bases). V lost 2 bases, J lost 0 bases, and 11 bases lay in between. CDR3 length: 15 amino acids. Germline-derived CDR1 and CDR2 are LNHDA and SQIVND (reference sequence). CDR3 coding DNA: TGTGCCAGTAGTATAAATCTAGACAGCTCCTACGAGCAGTACTTC. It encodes CASSINLDSSYEQYF.

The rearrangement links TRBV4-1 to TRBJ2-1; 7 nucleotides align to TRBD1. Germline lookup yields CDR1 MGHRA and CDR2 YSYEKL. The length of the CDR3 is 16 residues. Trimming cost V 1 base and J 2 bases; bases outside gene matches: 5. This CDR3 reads CASSQAGTVTYNEQFF. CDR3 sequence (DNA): TGCGCCAGCAGCCAAGCCGGGACAGTGACCTACAATGAGCAGTTCTTC.

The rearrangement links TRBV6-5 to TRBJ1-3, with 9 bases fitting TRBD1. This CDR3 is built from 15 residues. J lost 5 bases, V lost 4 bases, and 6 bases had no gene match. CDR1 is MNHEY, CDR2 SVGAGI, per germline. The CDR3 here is CASSFAGTGRNTIYF. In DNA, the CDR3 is TGTGCCAGCAGTTTCGCTGGGACAGGGCGAAACACCATATATTTT.

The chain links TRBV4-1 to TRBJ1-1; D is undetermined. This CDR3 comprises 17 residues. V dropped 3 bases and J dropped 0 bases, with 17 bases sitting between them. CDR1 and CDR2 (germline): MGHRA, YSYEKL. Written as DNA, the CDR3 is TGCGCCAGCAGCCAGACGGCCGAAGAGACACTGAACACTGAAGCTTTCTTT. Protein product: CASSQTAEETLNTEAFF.

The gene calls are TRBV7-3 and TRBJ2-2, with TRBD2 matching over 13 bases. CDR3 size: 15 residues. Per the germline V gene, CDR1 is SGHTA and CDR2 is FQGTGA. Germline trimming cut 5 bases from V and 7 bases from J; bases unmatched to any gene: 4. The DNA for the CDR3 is TGTGCCAGCAGCCTTGGACTAGCGGGGGTCGGGGAGCTGTTTTTT. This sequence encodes CASSLGLAGVGELFF.

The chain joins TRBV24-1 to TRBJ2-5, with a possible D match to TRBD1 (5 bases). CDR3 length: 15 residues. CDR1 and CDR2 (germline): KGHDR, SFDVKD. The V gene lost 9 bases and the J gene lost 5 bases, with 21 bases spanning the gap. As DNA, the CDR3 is TGTGCCACCTCCGGTTTGGCAGGGATAGTCGAGACCCAGTACTTC. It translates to CATSGLAGIVETQYF.

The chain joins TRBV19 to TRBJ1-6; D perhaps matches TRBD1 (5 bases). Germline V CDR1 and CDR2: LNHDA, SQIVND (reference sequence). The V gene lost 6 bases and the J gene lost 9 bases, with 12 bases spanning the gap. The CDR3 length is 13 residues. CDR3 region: CASRGFRGSPLHF. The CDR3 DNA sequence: TGTGCCAGTAGGGGCTTTAGGGGTTCACCCCTCCACTTT.

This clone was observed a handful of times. Here the CDR3 reads CASSLDVAYYNSPLHF. The CDR3 DNA sequence: TGCGCCAGCAGCTTGGACGTCGCGTATTATAATTCACCCCTCCACTTT. The chain carries TRBV5-1 and TRBJ1-6; D not resolved. This CDR3 has 16 amino acids. V lost 0 bases and J lost 4, with 11 bases in between. Germline V gives CDR1 SGHRS, CDR2 YFSETQ.

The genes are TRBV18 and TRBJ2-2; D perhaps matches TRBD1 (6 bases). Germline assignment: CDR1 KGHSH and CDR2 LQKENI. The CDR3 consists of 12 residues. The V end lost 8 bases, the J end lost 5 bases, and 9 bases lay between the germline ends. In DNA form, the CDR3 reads TGTGCCAGCCACAGGGAAACCGGGGAGCTGTTTTTT. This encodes CASHRETGELFF.

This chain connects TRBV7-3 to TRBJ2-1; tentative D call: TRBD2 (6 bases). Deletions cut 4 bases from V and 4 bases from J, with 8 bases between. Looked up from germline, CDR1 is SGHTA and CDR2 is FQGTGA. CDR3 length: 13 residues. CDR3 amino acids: CASSSGGYNEQFF. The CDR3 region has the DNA TGTGCCAGCAGCTCCGGGGGATACAATGAGCAGTTCTTC.

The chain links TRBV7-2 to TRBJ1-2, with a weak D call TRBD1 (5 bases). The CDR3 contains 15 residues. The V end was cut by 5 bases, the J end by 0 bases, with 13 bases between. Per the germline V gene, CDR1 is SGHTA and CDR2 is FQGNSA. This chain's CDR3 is CASSLTQTANYGYTF. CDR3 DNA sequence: TGTGCCAGCAGCCTTACCCAGACAGCTAACTATGGCTACACCTTC.

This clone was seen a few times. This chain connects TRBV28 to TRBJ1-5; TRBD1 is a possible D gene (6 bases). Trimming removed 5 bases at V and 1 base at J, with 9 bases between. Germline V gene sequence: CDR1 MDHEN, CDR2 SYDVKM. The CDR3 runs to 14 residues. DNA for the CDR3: TGTGCCAGCAGTGGGACATCAAGCAATCAGCCCCAGCATTTT. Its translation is CASSGTSSNQPQHF.

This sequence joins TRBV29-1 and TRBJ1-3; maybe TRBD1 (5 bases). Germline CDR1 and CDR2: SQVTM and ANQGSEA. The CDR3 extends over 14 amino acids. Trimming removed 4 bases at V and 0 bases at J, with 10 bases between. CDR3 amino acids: CSVGGGSSGNTIYF. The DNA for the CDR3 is TGCAGCGTTGGCGGGGGATCCTCTGGAAACACCATATATTTT.

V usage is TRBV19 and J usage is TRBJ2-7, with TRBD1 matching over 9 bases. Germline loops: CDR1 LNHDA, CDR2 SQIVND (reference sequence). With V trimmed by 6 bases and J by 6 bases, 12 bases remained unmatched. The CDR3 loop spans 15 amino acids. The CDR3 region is CASRHSGTGPAEQYF. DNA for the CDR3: TGTGCCAGTAGGCATTCCGGGACAGGGCCCGCCGAGCAGTACTTC.

CDR3 sequence: CASRSGTYTGELFF. For the CDR3, the DNA is TGTGCCAGCAGATCAGGGACATACACCGGGGAGCTGTTTTTT. The chain uses TRBV25-1 and TRBJ2-2; TRBD1 might be the D (6 bases). The CDR3 totals 14 residues. V was trimmed by 6 bases and J by 3 bases, leaving 11 bases between them. CDR1 and CDR2 from the germline V gene are MGHDK and SYGVNS.

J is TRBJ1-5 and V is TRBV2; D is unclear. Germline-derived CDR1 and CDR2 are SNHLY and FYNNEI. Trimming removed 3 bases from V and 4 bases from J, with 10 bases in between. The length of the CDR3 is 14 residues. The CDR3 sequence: CASSDRVGNQPQHF. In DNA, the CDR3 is TGTGCCAGCAGTGATCGGGTTGGGAATCAGCCCCAGCATTTT.

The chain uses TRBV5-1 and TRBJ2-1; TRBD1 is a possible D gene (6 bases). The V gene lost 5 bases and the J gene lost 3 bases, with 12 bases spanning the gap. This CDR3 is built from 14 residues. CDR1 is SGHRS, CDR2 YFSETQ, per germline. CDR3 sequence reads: CASRQQGIYNEQFF. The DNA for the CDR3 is TGCGCCAGCAGACAACAGGGAATCTACAATGAGCAGTTCTTC.

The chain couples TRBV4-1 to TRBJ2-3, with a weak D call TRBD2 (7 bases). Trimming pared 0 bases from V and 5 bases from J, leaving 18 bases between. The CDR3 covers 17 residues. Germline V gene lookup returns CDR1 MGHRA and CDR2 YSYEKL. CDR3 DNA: TGCGCCAGCAGCCAAGATATTTCGGGGGGCCATGGAGATACGCAGTATTTT. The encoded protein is CASSQDISGGHGDTQYF.

CDR3 region: CASSQVSFGGSPLHF. In nucleotides, the CDR3 is TGCGCCAGCAGCCAAGTCAGTTTTGGGGGGTCACCCCTCCACTTT. The genes are TRBV4-1 and TRBJ1-6; D might be TRBD1 (5 bases). Germline values: CDR1 MGHRA, CDR2 YSYEKL. Trimming cost V 1 base and J 10 bases, with 14 bases left between them. This CDR3 is built from 15 residues.

The CDR3 nucleotides are TGCGCCAGCAGCCAAGATCCCCACCCAGCGGGTGGCTACACCTTC. Its protein is CASSQDPHPAGGYTF. This chain links TRBV4-1 with TRBJ1-2; D is undetermined. The CDR3 covers 15 residues. Per germline, CDR1 MGHRA and CDR2 YSYEKL. V shed 0 bases and J shed 7 bases, with 15 bases lying between them.

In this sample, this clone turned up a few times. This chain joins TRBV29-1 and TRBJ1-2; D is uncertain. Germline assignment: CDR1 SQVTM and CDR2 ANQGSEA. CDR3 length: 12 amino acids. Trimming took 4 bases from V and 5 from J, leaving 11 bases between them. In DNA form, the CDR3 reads TGCAGCGTTGTGGTGGCCGGGTATGGCTACACCTTC. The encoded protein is CSVVVAGYGYTF.

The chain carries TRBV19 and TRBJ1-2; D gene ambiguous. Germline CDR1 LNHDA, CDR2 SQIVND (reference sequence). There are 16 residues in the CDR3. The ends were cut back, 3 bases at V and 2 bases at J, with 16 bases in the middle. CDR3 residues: CASSIVSNMLNYGYTF. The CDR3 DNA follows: TGTGCCAGTAGTATTGTGTCCAACATGTTAAACTATGGCTACACCTTC.